Shown below are 13 T cell receptor beta chains from a single sample sequenced in a study of T-cell memory formation after mild COVID-19. TCRdb reanalysed the 5' RACE reads using MiXCR and keeps one entry per CDR3 protein. The sample holds roughly 400,000 distinct CDR3 sequences; around 17% are singletons and the top ten take roughly a fifth. Sample: PBMCs or a T cell subset sorted from them (not recorded which). These receptors came from a man aged 18 to 30 who had mild COVID-19 (a few samples of this study predate the infection). Cell type and time point are not known.

CDR3 region: CASSPQTRQGSPEAFF. For the CDR3, the DNA is TGTGCCAGCAGCCCTCAAACCCGACAGGGTAGCCCTGAAGCTTTCTTT. This sequence joins TRBV7-8 and TRBJ1-1, with 7 positions matching TRBD1. The germline CDR1 and CDR2 sequences are SGHVS and FQNEAQ. The CDR3 spans 16 residues. With 5 bases clipped from V and 6 bases from J, the junction kept 15 bases outside the gene matches. The complete variable domain, with remaining parts taken from reference TRBV7-8 and TRBJ1-1, reads GAGVSQSPRYKVAKRGQDVALRCDPISGHVSLFWYQQALGQGPEFLTYFQNEAQLDKSGLPSDRFFAERPEGSVSTLKIQRTQQEDSAVYLCASSPQTRQGSPEAFFGQGTRLTVV.

The chain links TRBV7-2 to TRBJ1-1; D possibly corresponds to TRBD1 (5 bases). Per the germline V gene, CDR1 is SGHTA and CDR2 is FQGNSA. Trimming took 2 bases from V and 3 from J, leaving 13 bases between them. This CDR3 spans 15 amino acids. CDR3 bases: TGTGCCAGCAGCTTATGGGGAGGGGCAGACACTGAAGCTTTCTTT. This encodes CASSLWGGADTEAFF. The full variable domain, in which reference TRBV7-2 and TRBJ1-1 provide the parts outside the CDR3, is GAGVSQSPSNKVTEKGKDVELRCDPISGHTALYWYRQSLGQGLEFLIYFQGNSAPDKSGLPSDRFSAERTGGSVSTLTIQRTQQEDSAVYLCASSLWGGADTEAFFGQGTRLTVV.

A few counts support this clonotype. The chain combines TRBV7-2 with TRBJ2-3; D ambiguous. This CDR3 spans 16 amino acids. CDR1 is SGHTA and CDR2 is FQGNSA in the germline V gene. V was shortened by 3 bases and J by 3 bases, with 16 bases between the two germline ends. CDR3 region: CASSFFGPRRTDTQYF. DNA for the CDR3: TGTGCCAGCAGCTTCTTTGGTCCAAGGCGGACAGATACGCAGTATTTT.

The chain uses TRBV28 and TRBJ1-5; maybe TRBD1 (5 bases). This CDR3 is 14 amino acids long. The V and J ends lost 7 bases and 7 bases respectively, with 17 bases between them. Germline V gene sequence: CDR1 MDHEN, CDR2 SYDVKM. CDR3 amino acids: CASNRVAGNQPQHF. The CDR3 coding sequence is TGTGCCAGCAATCGGGTTGCAGGGAACCAGCCCCAGCATTTT.

The table lists this clonotype with many counts. The J gene is TRBJ2-7, the V gene TRBV5-1; D remains ambiguous. The CDR3 contains 13 residues. Trimming removed 5 bases at V and 1 base at J, with 10 bases between. Germline CDR1 reads SGHRS; CDR2 reads YFSETQ. CDR3 region: CASSPVPSYEQYF. Written as DNA, the CDR3 is TGCGCCAGCAGTCCAGTCCCGTCCTACGAGCAGTACTTC.

There are a few counts of this clonotype. The chain has TRBV20-1 and TRBJ2-1; tentative D call: TRBD2 (6 bases). CDR1 is DFQATT and CDR2 is SNEGSKA in the germline V gene (reference sequence). V was trimmed by 4 bases and J by 2 bases, leaving 12 bases between them. The CDR3 runs to 14 residues. The CDR3 sequence: CSAKLWGAYNEQFF. As DNA, the CDR3 is TGCAGTGCTAAACTCTGGGGGGCCTACAATGAGCAGTTCTTC.

This clonotype has ten or more counts. V is TRBV27 and J is TRBJ1-5; D remains ambiguous. The V and J ends lost 3 bases and 4 bases respectively, with 10 bases between them. The germline gives CDR1 MNHEY, CDR2 SMNVEV (reference sequence). CDR3 length equals 14 residues. The CDR3 loop reads CASSLGGTNQPQHF. As DNA, the CDR3 is TGTGCCAGCAGTTTGGGCGGAACAAATCAGCCCCAGCATTTT.

The V gene is TRBV2, the J gene TRBJ1-1; no firm D call. The germline V and J ends were trimmed by 2 bases and 1 base, with 5 bases remaining between them. The germline V gene encodes CDR1 SNHLY and CDR2 FYNNEI. CDR3 length: 13 amino acids. The CDR3 DNA follows: TGTGCCAGCAGTGAATTCACGAACACTGAAGCTTTCTTT. It encodes CASSEFTNTEAFF. Supplemented by reference TRBV2 and TRBJ1-1, the full variable domain reads EPEVTQTPSHQVTQMGQEVILRCVPISNHLYFYWYRQILGQKVEFLVSFYNNEISEKSEIFDDQFSVERPDGSNFTLKIRSTKLEDSAMYFCASSEFTNTEAFFGQGTRLTVV.

J is TRBJ2-7 and V is TRBV28, with TRBD1 matching over 8 bases. This CDR3 contains 12 residues. V lost 4 bases to trimming and J lost 5 bases; unmatched junction nucleotides: 1. CDR1 is MDHEN, CDR2 SYDVKM, per germline. CDR3 coding DNA: TGTGCCAGCAGTTCCAGGGGGCACGAGCAGTACGTC. Translation: CASSSRGHEQYV.

This clonotype has just a few counts. V is TRBV5-5 and J is TRBJ2-6; the match to TRBD1 covers 9 bases. The J segment lost 6 bases and the V segment lost 3 bases, leaving 10 bases of the junction unmatched. Germline V lookup: CDR1 SGHKS, CDR2 YYEKEE (reference sequence). CDR3 length equals 17 residues. The CDR3: CASSWTGESLLANVLTF. Here the CDR3 DNA reads TGTGCCAGCAGCTGGACAGGGGAGTCCCTCCTGGCCAACGTCCTGACTTTC.

This chain uses TRBV12-3 or TRBV12-4 with TRBJ2-5; D is ambiguous. V lost 4 bases and J 3 bases, leaving 9 bases between the germline ends. The CDR3 loop spans 13 amino acids. CDR3 DNA: TGTGCCAGCAGTTATGAAGTAGAAGAGACCCAGTACTTC. Protein product: CASSYEVEETQYF.

V is TRBV5-1 and J is TRBJ1-6; the D is unclear. Per germline, CDR1 SGHRS and CDR2 YFSETQ. The CDR3 sequence is 16 residues long. Trimming stripped 4 bases from V and 6 bases from J, with 17 bases between. CDR3 sequence: CASSPIENLPNSPLHF. Here the CDR3 DNA reads TGCGCCAGCAGCCCCATCGAGAACCTACCTAATTCACCCCTCCACTTT.

This clonotype was observed a few times. The chain couples TRBV5-1 to TRBJ2-6; no clear D. The V end lost 6 bases, the J end lost 0 bases, and 7 bases lay between the germline ends. The CDR3 totals 14 residues. The germline V gene has CDR1 SGHRS and CDR2 YFSETQ. This CDR3 reads CASMTDSGANVLTF. For the CDR3, the DNA is TGCGCCAGCATGACGGACTCTGGGGCCAACGTCCTGACTTTC. The full variable domain, its missing parts supplied by reference TRBV5-1 and TRBJ2-6, is KAGVTQTPRYLIKTRGQQVTLSCSPISGHRSVSWYQQTPGQGLQFLFEYFSETQRNKGNFPGRFSGRQFSNSRSEMNVSTLELGDSALYLCASMTDSGANVLTFGAGSRLTVL.